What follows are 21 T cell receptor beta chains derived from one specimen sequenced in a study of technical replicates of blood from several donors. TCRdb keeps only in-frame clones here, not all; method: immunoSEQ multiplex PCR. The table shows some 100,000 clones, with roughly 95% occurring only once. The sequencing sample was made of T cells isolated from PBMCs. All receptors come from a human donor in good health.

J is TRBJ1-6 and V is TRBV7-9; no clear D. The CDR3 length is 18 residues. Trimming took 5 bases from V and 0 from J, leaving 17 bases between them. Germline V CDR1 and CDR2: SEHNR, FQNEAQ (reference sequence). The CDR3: CASSVTRNRVSYNSPLHF. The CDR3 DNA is TGTGCCAGCAGCGTCACCCGTAATCGGGTCTCCTATAATTCACCCCTCCACTTT.

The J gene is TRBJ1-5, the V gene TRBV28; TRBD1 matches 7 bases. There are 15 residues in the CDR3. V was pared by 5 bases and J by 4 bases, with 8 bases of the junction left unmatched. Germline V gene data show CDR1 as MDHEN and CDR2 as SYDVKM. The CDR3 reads CASSRTGERNQPQHF. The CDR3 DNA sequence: TGTGCCAGCAGTAGGACAGGCGAGAGGAATCAGCCCCAGCATTTT.

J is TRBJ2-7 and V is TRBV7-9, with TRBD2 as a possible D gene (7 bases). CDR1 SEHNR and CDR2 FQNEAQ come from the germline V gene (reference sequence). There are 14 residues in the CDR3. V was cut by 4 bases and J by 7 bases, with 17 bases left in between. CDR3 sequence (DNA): TGTGCCAGCAGCTCCCTACGGGGGGCGGGGGAGCAGTACTTC. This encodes CASSSLRGAGEQYF.

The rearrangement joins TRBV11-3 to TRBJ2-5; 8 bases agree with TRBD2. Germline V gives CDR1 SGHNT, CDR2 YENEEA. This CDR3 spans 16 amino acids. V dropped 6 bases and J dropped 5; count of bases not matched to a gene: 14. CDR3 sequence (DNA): TGTGCCAGCAGTTACGCTCCGGGGGGGAGGATGGAGACCCAGTACTTC. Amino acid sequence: CASSYAPGGRMETQYF.

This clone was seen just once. The CDR3 nucleotides read TGCGCCAGCAGCCAAGGGGGATGGAACTATAGCGGGTTGAGCACAGATACGCAGTATTTT. This encodes CASSQGGWNYSGLSTDTQYF. The rearrangement joins TRBV4-1 to TRBJ2-3, with TRBD2 matching 7 bases. The CDR3 length is 20 residues. Germline V CDR1 and CDR2: MGHRA, YSYEKL. V was clipped by 1 base and J by 0 bases; unmatched bases: 16.

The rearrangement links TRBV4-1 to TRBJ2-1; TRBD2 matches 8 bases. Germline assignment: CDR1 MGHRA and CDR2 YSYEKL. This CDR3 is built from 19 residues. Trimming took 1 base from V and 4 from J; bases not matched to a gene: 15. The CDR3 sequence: CASSQVGEVGSGEYNEQFF. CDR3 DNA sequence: TGCGCCAGCAGCCAAGTCGGGGAGGTGGGTAGCGGGGAGTACAATGAGCAGTTCTTC.

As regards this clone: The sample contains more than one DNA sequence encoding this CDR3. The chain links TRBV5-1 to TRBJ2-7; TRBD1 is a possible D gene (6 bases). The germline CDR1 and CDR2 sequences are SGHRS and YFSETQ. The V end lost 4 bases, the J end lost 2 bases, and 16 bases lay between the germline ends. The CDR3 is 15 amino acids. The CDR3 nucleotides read TGCGCCAGCAGCAGCCACCGGGACACCACCTACGAGCAGTACTTC. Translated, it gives CASSSHRDTTYEQYF.

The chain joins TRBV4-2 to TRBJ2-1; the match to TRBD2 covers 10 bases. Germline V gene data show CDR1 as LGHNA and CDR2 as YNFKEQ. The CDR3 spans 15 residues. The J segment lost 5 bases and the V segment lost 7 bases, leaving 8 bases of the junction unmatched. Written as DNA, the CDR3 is TGTGCCAGCAACGTCGGGCTAGCGGGAGACAATGAGCAGTTCTTC. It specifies CASNVGLAGDNEQFF.

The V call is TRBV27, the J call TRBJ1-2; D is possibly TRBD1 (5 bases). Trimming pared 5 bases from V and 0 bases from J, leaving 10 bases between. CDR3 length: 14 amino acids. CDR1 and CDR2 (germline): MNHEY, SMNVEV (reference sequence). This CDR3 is CASSMTDPNYGYTF. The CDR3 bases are TGTGCCAGCAGTATGACAGATCCTAACTATGGCTACACCTTC.

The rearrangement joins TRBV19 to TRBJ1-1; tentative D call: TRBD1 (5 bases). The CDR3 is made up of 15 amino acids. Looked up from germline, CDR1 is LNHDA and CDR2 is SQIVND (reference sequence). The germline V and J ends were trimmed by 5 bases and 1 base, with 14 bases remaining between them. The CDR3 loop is CASSAHPTANTEAFF. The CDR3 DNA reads TGTGCCAGTAGTGCCCACCCGACAGCGAACACTGAAGCTTTCTTT.

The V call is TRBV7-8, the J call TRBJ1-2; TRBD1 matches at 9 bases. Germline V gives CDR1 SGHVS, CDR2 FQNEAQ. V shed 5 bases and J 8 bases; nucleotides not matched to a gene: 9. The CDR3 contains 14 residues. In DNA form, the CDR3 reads TGTGCCAGCAGCCCAGGGACAGGGACGAAGGGCTACACCTTC. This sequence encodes CASSPGTGTKGYTF.

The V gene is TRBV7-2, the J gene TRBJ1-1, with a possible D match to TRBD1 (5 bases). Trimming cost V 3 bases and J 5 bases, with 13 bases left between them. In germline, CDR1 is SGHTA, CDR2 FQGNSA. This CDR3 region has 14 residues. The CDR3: CASSFGGERTEAFF. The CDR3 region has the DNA TGTGCCAGCAGCTTTGGGGGGGAGAGGACTGAAGCTTTCTTT.

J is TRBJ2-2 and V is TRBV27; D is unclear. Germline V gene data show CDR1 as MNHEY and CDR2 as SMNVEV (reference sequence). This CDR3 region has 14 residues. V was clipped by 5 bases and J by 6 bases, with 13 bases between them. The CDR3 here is CASSIRSGAGELFF. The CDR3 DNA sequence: TGTGCCAGCAGTATCCGTTCGGGTGCCGGGGAGCTGTTTTTT.

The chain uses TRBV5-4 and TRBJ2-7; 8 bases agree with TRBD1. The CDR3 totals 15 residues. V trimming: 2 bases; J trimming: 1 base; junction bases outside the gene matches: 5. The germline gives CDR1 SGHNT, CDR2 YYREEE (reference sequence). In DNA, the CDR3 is TGTGCCAGCAGCTTCGGGGACAGGACTTCCTACGAGCAGTACTTC. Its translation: CASSFGDRTSYEQYF.

CDR3 sequence: CASSQDRDSYYGYTF. DNA of the CDR3: TGTGCCAGCTCACAGGACAGGGACTCCTACTATGGCTACACCTTC. The chain has TRBV18 and TRBJ1-2; 8 bases are shared with TRBD1. There are 15 residues in the CDR3. CDR1 KGHSH and CDR2 LQKENI come from the germline V gene. V was pared by 4 bases and J by 3 bases, with 7 bases of the junction left unmatched.

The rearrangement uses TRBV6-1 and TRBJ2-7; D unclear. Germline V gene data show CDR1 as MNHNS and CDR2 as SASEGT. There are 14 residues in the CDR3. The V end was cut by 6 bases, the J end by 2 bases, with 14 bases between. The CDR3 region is CASSADIGTYEQYF. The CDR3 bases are TGTGCCAGCAGCGCAGACATTGGAACCTACGAGCAGTACTTC.

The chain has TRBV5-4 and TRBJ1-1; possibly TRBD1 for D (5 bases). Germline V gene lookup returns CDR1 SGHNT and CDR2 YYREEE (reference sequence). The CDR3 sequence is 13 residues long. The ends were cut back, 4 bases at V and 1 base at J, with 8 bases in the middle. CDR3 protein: CASSHGQNTEAFF. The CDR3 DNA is TGTGCCAGCAGCCATGGACAGAACACTGAAGCTTTCTTT.

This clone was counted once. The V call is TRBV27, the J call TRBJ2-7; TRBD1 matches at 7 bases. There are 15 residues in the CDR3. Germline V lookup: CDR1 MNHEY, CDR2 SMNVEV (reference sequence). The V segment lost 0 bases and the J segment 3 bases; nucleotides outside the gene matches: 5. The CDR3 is CASSLSAGGFYEQYF. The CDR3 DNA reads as TGTGCCAGCAGTTTATCGGCAGGGGGTTTCTACGAGCAGTACTTC.

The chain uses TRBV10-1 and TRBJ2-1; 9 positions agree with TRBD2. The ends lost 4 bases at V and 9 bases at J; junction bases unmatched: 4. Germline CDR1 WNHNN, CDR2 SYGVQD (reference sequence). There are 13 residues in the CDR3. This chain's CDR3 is CASSGALAGEQFF. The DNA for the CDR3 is TGCGCCAGCAGTGGGGCACTAGCGGGTGAGCAGTTCTTC.

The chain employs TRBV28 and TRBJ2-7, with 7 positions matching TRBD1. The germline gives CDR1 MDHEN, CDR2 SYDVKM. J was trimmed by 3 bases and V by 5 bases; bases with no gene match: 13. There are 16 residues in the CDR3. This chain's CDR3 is CASSVIKRDSYYEQYF. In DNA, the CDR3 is TGTGCCAGCAGTGTTATTAAAAGGGACAGCTACTACGAGCAGTACTTC.

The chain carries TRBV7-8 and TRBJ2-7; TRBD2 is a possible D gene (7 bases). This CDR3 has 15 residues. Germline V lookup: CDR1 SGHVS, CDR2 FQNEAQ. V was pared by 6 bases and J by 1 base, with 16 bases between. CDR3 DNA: TGTGCCAGCAGTCTACCGGGGGGCAGTTCCTACGAGCAGTACTTC. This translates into CASSLPGGSSYEQYF. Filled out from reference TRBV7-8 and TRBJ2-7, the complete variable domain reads GAGVSQSPRYKVAKRGQDVALRCDPISGHVSLFWYQQALGQGPEFLTYFQNEAQLDKSGLPSDRFFAERPEGSVSTLKIQRTQQEDSAVYLCASSLPGGSSYEQYFGPGTRLTVT.